This T cell receptor beta chain comes out of a study of CD8 T cells in ankylosing spondylitis. The study, taken as a whole, reports: With a CD8+ phenotype, disease-linked clones were relatively rare in peripheral blood. Made up of fewer than ten highly homologous variants, a TCR beta motif appeared characteristic of ankylosing spondylitis blood. Earlier work had already found some motif variants in reactive arthritis synovial fluid and blood.

V was pared by 1 base and J by 9 bases, with 10 bases between. There are 13 residues in the CDR3. CDR1 SGHTA and CDR2 FQGNSA come from the germline V gene. Quantitative 5'-RACE with molecular barcodes generated TCR beta libraries. TCRdb re-analysed the 5' RACE reads in MiXCR, keeping a single row per CDR3 protein. The profile shows more than 650,000 distinct CDR3 sequences, 10% to 15% of them singletons. This clonotype turned up a few times. Its antigen is as yet unknown. This receptor was identified in a male donor with ankylosing spondylitis. The V gene is TRBV7-2, the J gene TRBJ2-1, with D possibly being TRBD2 (6 bases). The material sequenced was blood, either unsorted or a sorted T cell fraction (not recorded which). In DNA, the CDR3 is TGTGCCAGCAGCTTAGGACTAGGAGGTGAGCAGTTCTTC. Amino acids: CASSLGLGGEQFF.